This T cell receptor beta chain originates from a study of CD8+CD57+ T cells in acquired aplastic anemia. Whole-study context: Quantities of DNA derived from sorted CD4+ and CD8+ cells averaged 3.2 ug. Broader study findings: Significance was not reached for CD8+ Simpson's diversity between patients and controls. It was found that roughly 31 CD8+ CDR3 sequences were shared between patients and controls.

Regarding this clonotype: Its matching antigen is unknown.

The CDR3 runs 13 residues. Germline CDR1 is DFQATT and CDR2 is SNEGSKA (reference sequence). Trimming removed 1 base from V and 4 bases from J, with 8 bases in between. TCR beta VDJ and CDR3 were profiled, and genomic DNA was the template. A single record per CDR3 protein comes from TCRdb applying MiXCR to the reads. Of under 200,000 distinct CDR3 sequences listed, 64% are singletons. The sequence came from a human donor with severe aplastic anemia or a healthy control (not recorded which). V usage is TRBV20-1 and J usage is TRBJ2-1, with D uncertain. Sequencing input: sorted CD4+, CD8+, or CD8+CD57+ T cells (not recorded which) from PBMCs. The CDR3 DNA reads TGCAGTGCTAGAGTAAGGGATTACAATGAGCAGTTCTTC. Translation: CSARVRDYNEQFF.